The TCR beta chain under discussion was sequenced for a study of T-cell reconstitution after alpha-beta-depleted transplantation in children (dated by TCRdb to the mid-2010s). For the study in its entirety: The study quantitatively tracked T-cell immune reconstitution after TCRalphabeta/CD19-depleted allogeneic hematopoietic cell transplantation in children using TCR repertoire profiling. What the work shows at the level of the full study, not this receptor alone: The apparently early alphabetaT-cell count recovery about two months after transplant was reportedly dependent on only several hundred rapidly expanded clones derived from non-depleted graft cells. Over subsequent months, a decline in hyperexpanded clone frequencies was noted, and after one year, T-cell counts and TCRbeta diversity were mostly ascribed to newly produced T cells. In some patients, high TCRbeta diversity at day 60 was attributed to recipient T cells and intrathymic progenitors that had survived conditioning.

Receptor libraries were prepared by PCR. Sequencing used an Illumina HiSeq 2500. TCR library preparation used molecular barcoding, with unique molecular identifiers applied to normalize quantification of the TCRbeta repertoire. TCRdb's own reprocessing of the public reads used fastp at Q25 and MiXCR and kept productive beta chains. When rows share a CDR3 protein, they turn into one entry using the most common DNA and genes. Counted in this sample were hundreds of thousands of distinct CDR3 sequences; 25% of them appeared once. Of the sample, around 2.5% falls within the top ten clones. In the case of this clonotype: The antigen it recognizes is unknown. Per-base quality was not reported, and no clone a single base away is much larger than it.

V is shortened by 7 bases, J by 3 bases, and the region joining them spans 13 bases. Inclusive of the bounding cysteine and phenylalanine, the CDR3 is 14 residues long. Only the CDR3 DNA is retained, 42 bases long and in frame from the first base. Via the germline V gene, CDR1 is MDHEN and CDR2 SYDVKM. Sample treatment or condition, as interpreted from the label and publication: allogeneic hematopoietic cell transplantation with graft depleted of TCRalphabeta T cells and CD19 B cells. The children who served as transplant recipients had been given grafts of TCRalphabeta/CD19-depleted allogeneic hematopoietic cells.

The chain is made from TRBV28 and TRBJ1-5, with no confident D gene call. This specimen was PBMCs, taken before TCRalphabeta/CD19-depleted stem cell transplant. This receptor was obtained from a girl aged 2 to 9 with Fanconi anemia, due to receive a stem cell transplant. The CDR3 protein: CASTSLDHNQPQHF. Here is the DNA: TGTGCCAGCACCTCCCTAGACCACAATCAGCCCCAGCATTTT.